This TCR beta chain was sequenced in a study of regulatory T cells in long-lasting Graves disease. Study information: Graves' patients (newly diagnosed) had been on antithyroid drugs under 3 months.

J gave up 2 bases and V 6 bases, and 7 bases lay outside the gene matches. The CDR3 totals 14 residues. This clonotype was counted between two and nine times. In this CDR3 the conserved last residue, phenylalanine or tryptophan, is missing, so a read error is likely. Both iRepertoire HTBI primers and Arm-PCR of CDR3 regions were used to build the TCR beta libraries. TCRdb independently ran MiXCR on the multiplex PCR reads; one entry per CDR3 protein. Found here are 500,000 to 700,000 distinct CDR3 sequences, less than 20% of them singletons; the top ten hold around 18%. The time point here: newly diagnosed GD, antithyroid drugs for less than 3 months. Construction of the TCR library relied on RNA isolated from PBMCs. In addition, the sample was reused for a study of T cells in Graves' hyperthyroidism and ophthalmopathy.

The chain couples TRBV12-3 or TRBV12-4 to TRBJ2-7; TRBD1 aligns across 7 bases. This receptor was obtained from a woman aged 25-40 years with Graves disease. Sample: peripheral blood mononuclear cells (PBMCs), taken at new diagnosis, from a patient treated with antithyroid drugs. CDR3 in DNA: TGTGCCAGCAGCCTACTCCAGGGGGCCTACGAGCAGTACCTC. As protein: CASSLLQGAYEQYL.